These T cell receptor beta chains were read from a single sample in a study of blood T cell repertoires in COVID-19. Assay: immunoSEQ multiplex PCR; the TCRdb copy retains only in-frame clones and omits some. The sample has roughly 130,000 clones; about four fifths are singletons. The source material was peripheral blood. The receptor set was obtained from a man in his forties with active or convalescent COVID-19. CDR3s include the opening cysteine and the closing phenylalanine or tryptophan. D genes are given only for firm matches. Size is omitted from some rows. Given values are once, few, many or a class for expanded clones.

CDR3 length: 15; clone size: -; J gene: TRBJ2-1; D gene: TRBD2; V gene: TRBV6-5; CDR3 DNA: TGTGCCAGCAGTTACTCGAGACTAGCGGGGGACGAGCAGTTCTTC; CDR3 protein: CASSYSRLAGDEQFF
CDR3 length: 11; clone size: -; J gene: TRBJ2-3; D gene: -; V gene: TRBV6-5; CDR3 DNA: TGTGCCAGCAGCCTCGGGGATACGCAGTATTTT; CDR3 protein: CASSLGDTQYF
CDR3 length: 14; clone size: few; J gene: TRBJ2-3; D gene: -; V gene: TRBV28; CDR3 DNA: TGTGCCAGCAGTTCCGGGGGTTTGGGAGATACGCAGTATTTT; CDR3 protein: CASSSGGLGDTQYF
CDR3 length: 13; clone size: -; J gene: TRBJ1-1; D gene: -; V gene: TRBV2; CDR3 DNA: TGTGCCGGCAACATCGACAGGAACACTGAAGCTTTCTTT; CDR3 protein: CAGNIDRNTEAFF
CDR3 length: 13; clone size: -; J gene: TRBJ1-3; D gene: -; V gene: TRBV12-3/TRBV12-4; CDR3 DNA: TGTGCCAGCAGTTTTCAGGGAGGAAACACCATATATTTT; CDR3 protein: CASSFQGGNTIYF
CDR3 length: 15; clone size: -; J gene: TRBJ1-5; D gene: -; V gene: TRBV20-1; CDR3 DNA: TGCAGTGCTAGTTCGGACTTTGGTAGCAATCAGCCCCAGCATTTT; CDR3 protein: CSASSDFGSNQPQHF
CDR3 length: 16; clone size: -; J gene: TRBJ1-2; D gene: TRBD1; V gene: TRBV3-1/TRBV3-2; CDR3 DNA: TGTGCCAGCAGCCGGCCGGGGACAGGGGAGGGGTATGGCTACACCTTC; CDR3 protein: CASSRPGTGEGYGYTF
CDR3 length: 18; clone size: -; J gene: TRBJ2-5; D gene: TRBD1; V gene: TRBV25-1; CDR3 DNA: TGTGCCAGCAGTGCAAGGCCCCCGGGACAGGGATTACAAGAGACCCAGTACTTC; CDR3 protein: CASSARPPGQGLQETQYF
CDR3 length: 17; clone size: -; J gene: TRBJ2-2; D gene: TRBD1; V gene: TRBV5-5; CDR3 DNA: TGTGCCAGCAGCTTTAGGCAGGGGGCTTCCTTCACCGGGGAGCTGTTTTTT; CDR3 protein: CASSFRQGASFTGELFF
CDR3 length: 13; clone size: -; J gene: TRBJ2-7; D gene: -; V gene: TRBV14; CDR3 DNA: TGTGCCAGCAGCCCCAGGGTATCCTACGAGCAGTACTTC; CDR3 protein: CASSPRVSYEQYF
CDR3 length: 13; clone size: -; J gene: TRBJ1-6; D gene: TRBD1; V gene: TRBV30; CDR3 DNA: TGTGCCTGGAAGGGACAGGGTAATTCACCCCTCCACTTT; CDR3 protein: CAWKGQGNSPLHF
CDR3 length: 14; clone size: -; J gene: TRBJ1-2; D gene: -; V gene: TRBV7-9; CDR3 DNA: TGTGCCAGCACCCAAGAAGGGGTAGTTTCGGGCTACACCTTC; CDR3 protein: CASTQEGVVSGYTF
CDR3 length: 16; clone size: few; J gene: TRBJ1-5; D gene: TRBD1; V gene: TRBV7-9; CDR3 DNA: TGTGCCAGCAGCACTGGACAGGGGGGTAGCAATCAGCCCCAGCATTTT; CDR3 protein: CASSTGQGGSNQPQHF
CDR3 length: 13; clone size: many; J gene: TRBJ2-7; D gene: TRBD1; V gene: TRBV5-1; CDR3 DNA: TGCGCCAGCAGAACGGGACAGGGGCACGAGCAGTACTTC; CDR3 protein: CASRTGQGHEQYF
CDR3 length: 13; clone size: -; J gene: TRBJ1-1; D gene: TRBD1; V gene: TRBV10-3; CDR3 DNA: TGTGCCATCAGTCAGGGGGCGAGGACTGAAGCTTTCTTT; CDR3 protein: CAISQGARTEAFF
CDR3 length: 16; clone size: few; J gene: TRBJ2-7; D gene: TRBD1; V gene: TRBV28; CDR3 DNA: TGTGCCAGCCTTCCCGGGACAGGGATCCCCTCCTACGAGCAGTACTTC; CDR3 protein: CASLPGTGIPSYEQYF
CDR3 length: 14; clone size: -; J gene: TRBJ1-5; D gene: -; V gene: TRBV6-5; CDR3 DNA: TGTGCCAGCAGTTCATCCGGGATAACTCAGCCCCAGCATTTT; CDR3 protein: CASSSSGITQPQHF
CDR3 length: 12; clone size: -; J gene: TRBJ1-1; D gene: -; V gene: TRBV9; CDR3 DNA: TGTGCCAGCAGCGCGGGGAACGCTGAAGCTTTCTTT; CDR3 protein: CASSAGNAEAFF
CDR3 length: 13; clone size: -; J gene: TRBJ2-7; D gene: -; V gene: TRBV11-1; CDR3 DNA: TGTGCCAGCAGCTCCGGGGGCTCCTACGAGCAGTACTTC; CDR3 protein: CASSSGGSYEQYF
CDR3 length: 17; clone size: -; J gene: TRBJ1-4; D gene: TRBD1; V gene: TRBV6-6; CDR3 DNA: TGTGCCAGCAGTCCCGAGGACAGGGGGCAAGCTAATGAAAAACTGTTTTTT; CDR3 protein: CASSPEDRGQANEKLFF
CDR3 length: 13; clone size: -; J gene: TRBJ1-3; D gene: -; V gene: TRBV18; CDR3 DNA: TGTGCCAGCTCACCCGTCGGGGGAAACACCATATATTTT; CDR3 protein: CASSPVGGNTIYF
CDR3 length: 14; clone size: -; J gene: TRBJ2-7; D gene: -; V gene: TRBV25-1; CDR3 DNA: TGTGCCAGCAGTGACGCAGGGGTAACCTACGAGCAGTACTTC; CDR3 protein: CASSDAGVTYEQYF
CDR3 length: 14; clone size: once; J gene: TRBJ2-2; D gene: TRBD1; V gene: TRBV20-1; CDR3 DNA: TGCAGTGCTAGTTGGACAGGGGTCCCCGGGGAGCTGTTTTTT; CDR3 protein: CSASWTGVPGELFF
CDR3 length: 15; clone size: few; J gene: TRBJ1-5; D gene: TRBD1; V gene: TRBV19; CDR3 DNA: TGTGCCAGTGGCTTCAGGGGGCTCTACAATCAGCCCCAGCATTTT; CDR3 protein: CASGFRGLYNQPQHF
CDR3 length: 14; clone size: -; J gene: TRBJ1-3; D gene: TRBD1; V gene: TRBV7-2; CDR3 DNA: TGTGCCAGCAGCGCTACAGGGGGCGGAAACACCATATATTTT; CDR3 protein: CASSATGGGNTIYF
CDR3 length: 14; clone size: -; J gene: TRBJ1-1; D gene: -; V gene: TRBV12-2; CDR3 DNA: TGTGCAAGTCGCCTATCCCCCAGGGGCTCTGAAGCTTTCTTT; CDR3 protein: CASRLSPRGSEAFF
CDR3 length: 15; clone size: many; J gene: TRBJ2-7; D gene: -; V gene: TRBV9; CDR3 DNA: TGTGCCAGCAGCGTAGGATCAGGGATTGCCTACGAGCAGTACTTC; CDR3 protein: CASSVGSGIAYEQYF
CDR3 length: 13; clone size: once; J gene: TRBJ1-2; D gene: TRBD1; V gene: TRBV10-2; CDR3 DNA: TGCGCCAGCACGGAGGACAGGGTCTATGGCTACACCTTC; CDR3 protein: CASTEDRVYGYTF
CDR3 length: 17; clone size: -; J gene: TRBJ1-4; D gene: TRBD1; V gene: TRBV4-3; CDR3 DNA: TGCGCCAGCAGCCAAGGTCGGGGACAGGGCCCCAATGAAAAACTGTTTTTT; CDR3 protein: CASSQGRGQGPNEKLFF
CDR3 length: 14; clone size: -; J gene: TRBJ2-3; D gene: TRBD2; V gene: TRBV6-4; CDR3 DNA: TGTGCCAGCAGTGGCGGGGGGGCCACAGATACGCAGTATTTT; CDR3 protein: CASSGGGATDTQYF
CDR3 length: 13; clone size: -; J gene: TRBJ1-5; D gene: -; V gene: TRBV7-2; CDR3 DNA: TGTGCCAGCAGCCTAAGTAGCAATCAGCCCCAGCATTTT; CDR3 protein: CASSLSSNQPQHF
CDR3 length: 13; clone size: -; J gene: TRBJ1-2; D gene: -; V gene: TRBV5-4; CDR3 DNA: TGTGCCAGCAGCTTGAGAGATCTAGGTGGCTACACCTTC; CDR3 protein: CASSLRDLGGYTF
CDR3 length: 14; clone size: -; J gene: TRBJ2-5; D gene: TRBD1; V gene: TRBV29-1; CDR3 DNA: TGCAGCGCACCGGGACAGGGACCCGCCGGGACCCAGTACTTC; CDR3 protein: CSAPGQGPAGTQYF
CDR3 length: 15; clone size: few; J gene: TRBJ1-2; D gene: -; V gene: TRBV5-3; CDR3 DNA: TGTGCCAGAAGCCCGGTAGAACAGGGCGACTATGGCTACACCTTC; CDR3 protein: CARSPVEQGDYGYTF
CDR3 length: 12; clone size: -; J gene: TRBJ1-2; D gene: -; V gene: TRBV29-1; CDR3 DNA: TGCAGCGTTGAAGAATCAGGATATGGCTACACCTTC; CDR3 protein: CSVEESGYGYTF
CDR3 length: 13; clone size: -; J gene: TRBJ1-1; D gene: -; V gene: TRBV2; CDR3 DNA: TGTGCCAGCAGTGAGTCAATGAACACTGAAGCTTTCTTT; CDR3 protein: CASSESMNTEAFF
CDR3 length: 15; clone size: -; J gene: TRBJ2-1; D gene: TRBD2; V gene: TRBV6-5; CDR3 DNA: TGTGCCAGCAGTTACGGGGTAGCGGGGTACAATGAGCAGTTCTTC; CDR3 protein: CASSYGVAGYNEQFF
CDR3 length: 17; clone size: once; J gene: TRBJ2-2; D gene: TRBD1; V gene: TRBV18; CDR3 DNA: TGTGCCAGCTCACCACGTTACCGGACAGGGGCCGCCGGGGAGCTGTTTTTT; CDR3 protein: CASSPRYRTGAAGELFF
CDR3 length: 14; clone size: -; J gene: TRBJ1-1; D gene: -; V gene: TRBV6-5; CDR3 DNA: TGTGCCAGCAGGTACTCCAGGCTGAACACTGAAGCTTTCTTT; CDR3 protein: CASRYSRLNTEAFF
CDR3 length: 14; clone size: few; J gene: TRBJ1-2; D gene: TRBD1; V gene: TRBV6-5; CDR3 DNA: TGTGCCAGCAGCAGGGGACAGGGCCACTATGGCTACACCTTC; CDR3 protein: CASSRGQGHYGYTF
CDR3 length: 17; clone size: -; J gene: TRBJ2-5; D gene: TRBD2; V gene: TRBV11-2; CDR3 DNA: TGTGCCAGCAGCTCAAGAACGACTAGCGGGGCTCAAGAGACCCAGTACTTC; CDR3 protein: CASSSRTTSGAQETQYF
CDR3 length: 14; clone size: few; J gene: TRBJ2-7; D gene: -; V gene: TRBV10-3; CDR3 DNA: TGTGCCATCATCTCAGGGAGGAGTGGTTACGAGCAGTACTTC; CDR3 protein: CAIISGRSGYEQYF
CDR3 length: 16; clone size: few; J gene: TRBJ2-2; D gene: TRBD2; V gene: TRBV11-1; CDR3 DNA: TGTGCCAGCAGCCTCGGGGGGACCGGGTCGACCGGGGAGCTGTTTTTT; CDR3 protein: CASSLGGTGSTGELFF
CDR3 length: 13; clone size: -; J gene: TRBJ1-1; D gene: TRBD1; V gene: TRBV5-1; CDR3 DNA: TGCGCCAGCAGTTCTACAGGGGACACTGAAGCTTTCTTT; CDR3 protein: CASSSTGDTEAFF
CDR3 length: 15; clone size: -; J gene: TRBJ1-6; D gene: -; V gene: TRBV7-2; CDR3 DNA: TGTGCCAGCAGCTTAACCACCGGGGTGGGGTCACCCCTCCACTTT; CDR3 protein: CASSLTTGVGSPLHF
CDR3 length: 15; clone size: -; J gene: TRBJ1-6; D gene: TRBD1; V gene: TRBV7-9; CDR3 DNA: TGTGCCAGCAGCTTAATGTCAGGGGGTGGTTCACCCCTCCACTTT; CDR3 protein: CASSLMSGGGSPLHF
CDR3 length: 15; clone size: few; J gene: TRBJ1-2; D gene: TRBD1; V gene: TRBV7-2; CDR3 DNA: TGTGCCAGCAGCTTAGGAGGGGGCCAGGGAAGCGGCTACACCTTC; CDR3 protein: CASSLGGGQGSGYTF
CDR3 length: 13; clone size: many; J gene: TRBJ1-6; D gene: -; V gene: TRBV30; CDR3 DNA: TGTGCCTGGAGTGGGGAAAACAGGGCACCCCTCCACTTT; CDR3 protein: CAWSGENRAPLHF
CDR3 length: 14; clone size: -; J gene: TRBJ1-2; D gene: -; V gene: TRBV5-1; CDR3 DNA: TGCGCCAGCAGCTTGAACAGCTTCAACTATGGCTACACCTTC; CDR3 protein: CASSLNSFNYGYTF
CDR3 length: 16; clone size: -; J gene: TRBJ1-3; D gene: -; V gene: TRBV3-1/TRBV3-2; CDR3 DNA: TGTGCCAGCAGCCAAGCGGACAGCATCTCTGGAAACACCATATATTTT; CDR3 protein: CASSQADSISGNTIYF
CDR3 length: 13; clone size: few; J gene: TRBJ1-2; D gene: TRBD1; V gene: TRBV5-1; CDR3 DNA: TGCGCCAGCACGGTGACAGGGGTTGATGGCTACACCTTC; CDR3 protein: CASTVTGVDGYTF